The 17 T cell receptor beta chains below all came from one sample that was sequenced in a study of pediatric ulcerative colitis. Produced via immunoSEQ multiplex PCR; TCRdb's table is partial and in-frame only. The table includes 4,500 to 6,500 clones, 85% to 90% detected once. Input material: blood. The source is a girl aged 10 to 17 who was a control in a study of pediatric ulcerative colitis.

The rearrangement links TRBV9 to TRBJ2-1, with 9 bases fitting TRBD2. Germline V gene lookup returns CDR1 SGDLS and CDR2 YYNGEE. V shed 4 bases and J 1 base; nucleotides not matched to a gene: 3. CDR3 length: 15 amino acids. In DNA, the CDR3 is TGTGCCAGCAGCTCGAGCGGGAGGTCCTACAATGAGCAGTTCTTC. The encoded protein is CASSSSGRSYNEQFF.

V and J are TRBV10-3 and TRBJ2-1; D is uncertain. V lost 6 bases and J lost 7, with 10 bases in between. Germline V gene data show CDR1 as ENHRY and CDR2 as SYGVKD. CDR3 length: 12 amino acids. CDR3 in DNA: TGTGCCATCAGCGAGACTGGGAATGAGCAGTTCTTC. Protein: CAISETGNEQFF.

This chain links TRBV11-2 with TRBJ2-1; D not resolved. The V end was cut by 3 bases, the J end by 8 bases, with 20 bases between. CDR3 size: 16 residues. Germline lookup yields CDR1 SGHAT and CDR2 FQNNGV. CDR3: CASSFGPYHPADEQFF. CDR3 DNA sequence: TGTGCCAGCAGCTTCGGACCATACCACCCGGCGGATGAGCAGTTCTTC.

J is TRBJ2-7 and V is TRBV7-2, with D unclear. The CDR3 loop spans 15 amino acids. Germline lookup yields CDR1 SGHTA and CDR2 FQGNSA. V was cut by 4 bases and J by 6 bases, with 19 bases left in between. CDR3 sequence: CASSSKTDGAGEQYF. CDR3 nucleotides: TGTGCCAGCAGCTCAAAAACAGACGGTGCAGGCGAGCAGTACTTC.

The chain combines TRBV19 with TRBJ2-1; no clear D. The germline V gene has CDR1 LNHDA and CDR2 SQIVND (reference sequence). This CDR3 spans 14 amino acids. The germline V and J ends were trimmed by 8 bases and 6 bases, with 17 bases remaining between them. CDR3 nucleotide sequence: TGTGCCAGTCGTAGTCAGGATTCCGGCAATGAGCAGTTCTTC. This codes for CASRSQDSGNEQFF.

V and J are TRBV11-2 and TRBJ1-3; no reliable D call. Looked up from germline, CDR1 is SGHAT and CDR2 is FQNNGV. The CDR3 covers 13 residues. Trimming took off 3 bases at V and 4 bases at J, with 7 bases between the two ends. The DNA for the CDR3 is TGTGCCAGCAGCTTGTCCCTGGGAAACACCATATATTTT. Amino acid sequence: CASSLSLGNTIYF.

The chain uses TRBV13 and TRBJ2-2; D might be TRBD1 (5 bases). There are 16 residues in the CDR3. CDR1 and CDR2 (germline): PRHDT, FYEKMQ (reference sequence). V gave up 2 bases and J gave up 1 base, with 11 bases separating them. The CDR3 loop is CASSLRRQKNTGELFF. In DNA form, the CDR3 reads TGTGCCAGCAGCTTAAGGAGACAGAAGAACACCGGGGAGCTGTTTTTT.

V gene TRBV19 combines with J gene TRBJ1-1; 8 bases are a match to TRBD1. CDR1 is LNHDA and CDR2 is SQIVND in the germline V gene (reference sequence). The CDR3 is 14 residues long. With 1 base clipped from V and 8 bases from J, the junction kept 6 bases outside the gene matches. The CDR3 DNA is TGTGCCAGTAGTATAGCAGGGGGCCTAGGAGAAGCTTTCTTT. Its translation: CASSIAGGLGEAFF.

The rearrangement joins TRBV5-1 to TRBJ1-1, with 10 bases matching TRBD1. CDR1 and CDR2 from the germline V gene are SGHRS and YFSETQ. V was clipped by 1 base and J by 4 bases; unmatched bases: 10. CDR3 length: 17 residues. In nucleotides, the CDR3 is TGCGCCAGCAGCTTGAGGAGACAGGGGGCCGGGGCCACTGAAGCTTTCTTT. This sequence encodes CASSLRRQGAGATEAFF. The full variable domain, its missing parts supplied by reference TRBV5-1 and TRBJ1-1, is KAGVTQTPRYLIKTRGQQVTLSCSPISGHRSVSWYQQTPGQGLQFLFEYFSETQRNKGNFPGRFSGRQFSNSRSEMNVSTLELGDSALYLCASSLRRQGAGATEAFFGQGTRLTVV.

This clone was detected a few times. V and J are TRBV11-2 and TRBJ1-2, with D tentatively TRBD1 (5 bases). Trimming cost V 3 bases and J 4 bases, with 15 bases left between them. The CDR3 runs to 15 residues. Germline V gives CDR1 SGHAT, CDR2 FQNNGV. The CDR3 sequence: CASSFEADSIYGYTF. CDR3 DNA sequence: TGTGCCAGCAGCTTCGAGGCCGACAGCATCTATGGCTACACCTTC. The whole variable domain, remainder taken from reference TRBV11-2 and TRBJ1-2, is EAGVAQSPRYKIIEKRQSVAFWCNPISGHATLYWYQQILGQGPKLLIQFQNNGVVDDSQLPKDRFSAERLKGVDSTLKIQPAKLEDSAVYLCASSFEADSIYGYTFGSGTRLTVV.

The genes are TRBV30 and TRBJ2-7, with D possibly being TRBD1 or TRBD2 (6 bases each). V lost 4 bases and J 4 bases, leaving 14 bases between the germline ends. CDR1 and CDR2 from the germline V gene are GTSNPN and SVGIG (reference sequence). The CDR3 has 13 residues. CDR3 protein: CAWTLGGLYEQYF. The CDR3 DNA reads as TGTGCCTGGACGTTGGGGGGCTTATACGAGCAGTACTTC. Complete variable domain (other parts from reference TRBV30 and TRBJ2-7): SQTIHQWPATLVQPVGSPLSLECTVEGTSNPNLYWYRQAAGRGLQLLFYSVGIGQISSEVPQNLSASRPQDRQFILSSKKLLLSDSGFYLCAWTLGGLYEQYFGPGTRLTVT.

A few counts support this clone. The chain carries TRBV6-5 and TRBJ1-2; D is uncertain. There are 13 residues in the CDR3. Germline V gives CDR1 MNHEY, CDR2 SVGAGI. Trimming stripped 0 bases from V and 10 bases from J, with 12 bases between. The CDR3 loop reads CASSYSKVDSYTF. In DNA form, the CDR3 reads TGTGCCAGCAGTTACTCGAAGGTGGACTCCTACACCTTC.

This chain links TRBV13 with TRBJ1-1; 7 nucleotides align to TRBD1. Per germline, CDR1 PRHDT and CDR2 FYEKMQ (reference sequence). V shed 5 bases, J shed 5 bases, and the junction held 8 bases outside the gene matches. The CDR3 totals 14 residues. The CDR3: CASSRLDRRTEAFF. The DNA of the CDR3 is TGTGCCAGCAGCCGCCTGGACAGGAGAACTGAAGCTTTCTTT.

This clone showed up just a few times. This chain uses TRBV10-1 with TRBJ2-7, with a tentative D call TRBD2 (6 bases). The CDR3 spans 13 residues. CDR1 is WNHNN, CDR2 SYGVQD, per germline (reference sequence). Trimming cost V 4 bases and J 7 bases, with 14 bases left between them. DNA for the CDR3: TGCGCCAGCAGTGTCAGGCGGGACGGGGAGCAGTACTTC. Encoded protein: CASSVRRDGEQYF.

The chain recombines TRBV11-2 with TRBJ2-2, with D tentatively TRBD1 (6 bases). V gave up 6 bases and J gave up 1 base, with 12 bases separating them. Germline lookup yields CDR1 SGHAT and CDR2 FQNNGV. The CDR3 totals 15 residues. The CDR3 region is CASSLRGQNTGELFF. CDR3 in DNA: TGTGCCAGCAGTCTCAGGGGCCAGAACACCGGGGAGCTGTTTTTT.

The genes are TRBV5-1 and TRBJ1-1; unclear D gene. Trimming cost V 4 bases and J 1 base, with 17 bases left between them. Germline loops: CDR1 SGHRS, CDR2 YFSETQ. The CDR3 is made up of 16 amino acids. CDR3: CASSPAAGRTNTEAFF. In DNA form, the CDR3 reads TGCGCCAGCAGCCCAGCGGCAGGACGGACGAACACTGAAGCTTTCTTT.

In nucleotides, the CDR3 is TGTGCCAGCAGTTACTGTGGTCGGACATCGAATGAAAAACTGTTTTTT. Translation: CASSYCGRTSNEKLFF. This sequence joins TRBV6-8 and TRBJ1-4, with D maybe TRBD1 (5 bases). CDR1 is MNHGY, CDR2 SAAAGT, per germline. V lost 1 base and J lost 5, with 14 bases in between. The CDR3 sequence is 16 residues long.